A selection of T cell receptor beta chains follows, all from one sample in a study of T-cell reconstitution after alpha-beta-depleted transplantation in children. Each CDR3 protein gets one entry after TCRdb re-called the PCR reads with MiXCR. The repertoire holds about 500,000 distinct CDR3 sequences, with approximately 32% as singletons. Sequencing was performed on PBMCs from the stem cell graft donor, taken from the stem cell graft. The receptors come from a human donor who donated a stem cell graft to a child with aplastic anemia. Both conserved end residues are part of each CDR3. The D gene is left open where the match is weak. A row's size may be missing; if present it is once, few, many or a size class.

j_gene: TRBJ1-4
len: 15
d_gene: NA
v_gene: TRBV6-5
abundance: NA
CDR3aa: CASSYSGGANEKLFF
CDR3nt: TGTGCCAGCAGTTACTCCGGAGGGGCTAATGAAAAACTGTTTTTT

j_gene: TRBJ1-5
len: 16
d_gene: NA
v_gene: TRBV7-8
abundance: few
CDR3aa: CASSLVGTEVDQPQHF
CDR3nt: TGTGCCAGCAGCTTAGTAGGGACGGAGGTCGATCAGCCCCAGCATTTT

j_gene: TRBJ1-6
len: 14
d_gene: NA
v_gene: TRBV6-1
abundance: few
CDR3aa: CASSERGNGSPLHF
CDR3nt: TGTGCCAGCAGTGAGAGGGGGAACGGTTCACCCCTCCACTTT

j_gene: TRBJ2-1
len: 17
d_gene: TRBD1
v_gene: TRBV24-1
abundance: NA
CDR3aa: CATSDSTGTGGLNEQFF
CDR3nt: TGTGCCACCAGTGATAGTACCGGGACAGGGGGCTTGAATGAGCAGTTCTTC

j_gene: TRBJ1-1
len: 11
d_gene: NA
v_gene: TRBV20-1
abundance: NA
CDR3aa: CSAPVNTEAFF
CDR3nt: TGCAGTGCCCCCGTTAACACTGAAGCTTTCTTT

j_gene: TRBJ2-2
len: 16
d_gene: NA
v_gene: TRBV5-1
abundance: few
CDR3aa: CASSIVTGLDTGELFF
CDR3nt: TGCGCCAGCAGCATTGTCACGGGGTTGGACACCGGGGAGCTGTTTTTT

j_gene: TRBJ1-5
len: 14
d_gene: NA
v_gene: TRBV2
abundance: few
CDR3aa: CASGRRDSNQPQHF
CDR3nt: TGTGCCAGCGGGCGGAGGGATAGCAATCAGCCCCAGCATTTT

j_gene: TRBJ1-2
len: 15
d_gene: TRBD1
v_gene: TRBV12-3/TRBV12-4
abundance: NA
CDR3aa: CASRWTGAINYGYTF
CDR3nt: TGTGCCAGCAGATGGACAGGGGCGATTAACTATGGCTACACCTTC

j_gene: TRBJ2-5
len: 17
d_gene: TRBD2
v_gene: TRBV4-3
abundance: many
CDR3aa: CASSQDILAGYQETQYF
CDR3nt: TGCGCCAGCAGCCAAGATATACTAGCGGGATACCAAGAGACCCAGTACTTC

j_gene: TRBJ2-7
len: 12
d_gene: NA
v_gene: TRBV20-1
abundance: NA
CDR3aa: CSAIGSSYEQYF
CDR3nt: TGCAGTGCTATAGGGTCCTCCTACGAGCAGTACTTC

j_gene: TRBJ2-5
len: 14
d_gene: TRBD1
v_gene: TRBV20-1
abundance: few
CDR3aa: CSASRRGPQETQYF
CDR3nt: TGCAGTGCTAGCCGCAGGGGGCCCCAAGAGACCCAGTACTTC

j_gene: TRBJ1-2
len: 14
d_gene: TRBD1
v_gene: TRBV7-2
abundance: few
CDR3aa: CASSLPGQGRSYTF
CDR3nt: TGTGCCAGCAGCTTGCCGGGACAGGGGAGAAGCTACACCTTC

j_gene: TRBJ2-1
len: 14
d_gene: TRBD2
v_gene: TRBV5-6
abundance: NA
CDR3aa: CASSFVGGRAEQFF
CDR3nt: TGTGCCAGCAGCTTCGTGGGCGGGAGGGCTGAGCAGTTCTTC

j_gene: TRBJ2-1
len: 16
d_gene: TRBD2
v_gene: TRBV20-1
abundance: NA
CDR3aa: CSARDPAGGGHNEQFF
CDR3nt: TGCAGTGCTAGAGACCCAGCGGGAGGAGGACACAATGAGCAGTTCTTC

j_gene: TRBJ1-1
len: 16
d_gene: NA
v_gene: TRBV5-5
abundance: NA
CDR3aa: CASSLGGVWRSTEAFF
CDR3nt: TGTGCCAGCAGCTTGGGTGGGGTGTGGCGGAGCACTGAAGCTTTCTTT

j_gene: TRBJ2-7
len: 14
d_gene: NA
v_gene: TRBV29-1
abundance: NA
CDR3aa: CSVEIAGRNYEQYF
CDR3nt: TGCAGCGTTGAAATTGCAGGGAGAAACTACGAGCAGTACTTC

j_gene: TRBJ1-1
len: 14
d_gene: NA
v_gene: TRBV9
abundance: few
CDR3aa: CASSAHGQTTEAFF
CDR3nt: TGTGCCAGCAGCGCGCACGGACAGACCACTGAAGCTTTCTTT

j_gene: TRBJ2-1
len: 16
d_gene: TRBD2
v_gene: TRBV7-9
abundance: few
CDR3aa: CASSVGTSGGYNEQFF
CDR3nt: TGTGCCAGCAGCGTCGGGACTAGCGGGGGATACAATGAGCAGTTCTTC

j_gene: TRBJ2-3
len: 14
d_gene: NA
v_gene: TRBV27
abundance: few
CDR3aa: CATGPWGSTDTQYF
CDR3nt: TGTGCCACGGGACCCTGGGGGAGCACAGATACGCAGTATTTT

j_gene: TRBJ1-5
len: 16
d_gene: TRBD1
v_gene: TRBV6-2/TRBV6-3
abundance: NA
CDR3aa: CASSYSLTGGIQPHHF
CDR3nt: TGTGCCAGCAGTTACTCCCTGACAGGGGGCATCCAGCCCCACCATTTT

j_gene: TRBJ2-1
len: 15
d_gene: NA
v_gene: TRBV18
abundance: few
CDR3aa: CASSGGQSLYNEQFF
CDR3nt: TGTGCCAGCTCAGGGGGCCAGAGCCTATACAATGAGCAGTTCTTC

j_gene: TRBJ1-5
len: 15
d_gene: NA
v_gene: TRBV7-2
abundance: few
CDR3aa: CASSLDSRTRGPQHF
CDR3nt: TGTGCCAGCAGCTTAGACAGTAGGACCCGAGGGCCCCAGCATTTT

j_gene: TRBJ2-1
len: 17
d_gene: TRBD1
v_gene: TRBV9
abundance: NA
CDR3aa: CASSAEDRGSLYNEQFF
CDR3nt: TGTGCCAGCAGCGCCGAAGACAGGGGAAGCCTCTACAATGAGCAGTTCTTC

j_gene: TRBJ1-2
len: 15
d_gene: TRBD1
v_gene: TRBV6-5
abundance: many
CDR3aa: CASSYGRGFRYGYTF
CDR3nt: TGTGCCAGCAGTTACGGCAGGGGGTTCCGGTATGGCTACACCTTC

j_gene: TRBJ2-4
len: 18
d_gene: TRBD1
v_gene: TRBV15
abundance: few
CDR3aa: CATSRVEAGGFARNIQYF
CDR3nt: TGTGCCACCAGCAGAGTTGAAGCAGGGGGCTTTGCGAGAAACATTCAGTACTTC

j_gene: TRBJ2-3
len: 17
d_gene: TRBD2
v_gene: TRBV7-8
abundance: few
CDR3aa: CASSFRPSGSFGKGQYF
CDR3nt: TGTGCCAGCAGCTTTAGACCTAGCGGGAGTTTTGGGAAAGGGCAGTATTTT

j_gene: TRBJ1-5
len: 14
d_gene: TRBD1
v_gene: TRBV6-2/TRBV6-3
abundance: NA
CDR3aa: CASRRTGENQPQHF
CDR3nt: TGTGCCAGCAGACGGACAGGGGAGAATCAGCCCCAGCATTTT

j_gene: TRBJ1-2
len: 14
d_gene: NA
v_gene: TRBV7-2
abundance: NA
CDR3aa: CASSLIRVWDGYTF
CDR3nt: TGTGCCAGCAGCTTAATCAGGGTTTGGGATGGCTACACCTTC

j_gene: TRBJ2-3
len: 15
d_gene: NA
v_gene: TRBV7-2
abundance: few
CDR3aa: CASSPSPQSTDTQYF
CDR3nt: TGTGCCAGCAGCCCGTCCCCCCAAAGCACAGATACGCAGTATTTT

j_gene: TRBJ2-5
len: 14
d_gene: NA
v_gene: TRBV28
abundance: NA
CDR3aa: CASSRDVPGETQYF
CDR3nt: TGTGCCAGCAGTCGAGACGTCCCGGGGGAGACCCAGTACTTC

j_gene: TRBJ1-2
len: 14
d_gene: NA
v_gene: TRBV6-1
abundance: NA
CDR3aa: CASTSDRSGYGYTF
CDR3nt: TGTGCCAGCACCTCAGACAGGTCCGGCTATGGCTACACCTTC

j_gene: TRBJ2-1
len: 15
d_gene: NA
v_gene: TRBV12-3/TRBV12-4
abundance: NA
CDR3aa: CASSPQGEGYNEQFF
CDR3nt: TGTGCCAGCAGTCCGCAGGGGGAGGGCTACAATGAGCAGTTCTTC

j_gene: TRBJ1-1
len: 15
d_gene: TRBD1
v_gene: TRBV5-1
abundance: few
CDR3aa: CASSVGGTGGTEAFF
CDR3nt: TGCGCCAGCAGCGTAGGTGGGACAGGGGGCACTGAAGCTTTCTTT

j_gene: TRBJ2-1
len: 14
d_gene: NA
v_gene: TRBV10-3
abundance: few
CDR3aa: CATSSPNSYNEQFF
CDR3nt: TGTGCCACGTCCTCTCCCAACTCCTACAATGAGCAGTTCTTC

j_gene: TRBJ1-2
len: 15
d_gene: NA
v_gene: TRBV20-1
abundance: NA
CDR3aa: CSARDRQGANYGYTF
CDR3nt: TGCAGTGCTAGAGATCGGCAGGGAGCTAACTATGGCTACACCTTC

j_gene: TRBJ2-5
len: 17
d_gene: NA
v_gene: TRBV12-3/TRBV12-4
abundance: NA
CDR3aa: CASSQLSGGMYQETQYF
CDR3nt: TGTGCCAGCAGTCAACTTTCGGGCGGAATGTACCAAGAGACCCAGTACTTC

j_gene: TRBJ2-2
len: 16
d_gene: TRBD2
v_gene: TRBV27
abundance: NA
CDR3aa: CASAPAGGKNTGELFF
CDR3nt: TGTGCCAGCGCTCCAGCGGGAGGAAAAAACACCGGGGAGCTGTTTTTT

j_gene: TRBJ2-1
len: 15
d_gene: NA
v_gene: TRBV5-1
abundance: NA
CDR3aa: CASSFIFVSDNEQFF
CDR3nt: TGCGCCAGCAGTTTCATTTTTGTGTCAGACAATGAGCAGTTCTTC

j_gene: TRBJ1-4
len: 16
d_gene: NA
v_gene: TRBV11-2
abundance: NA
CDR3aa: CASSPKDPAGLWKLFF
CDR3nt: TGTGCCAGCAGCCCCAAGGATCCGGCAGGGTTGTGGAAACTGTTTTTT

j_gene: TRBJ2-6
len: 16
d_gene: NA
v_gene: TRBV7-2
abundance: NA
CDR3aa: CASSLVLGTGANVLTF
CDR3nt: TGTGCCAGCAGCTTAGTGTTGGGTACTGGGGCCAACGTCCTGACTTTC

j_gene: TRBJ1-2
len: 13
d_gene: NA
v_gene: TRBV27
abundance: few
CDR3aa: CASKYRTNYGYTF
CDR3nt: TGTGCCAGCAAGTACCGTACTAACTATGGCTACACCTTC

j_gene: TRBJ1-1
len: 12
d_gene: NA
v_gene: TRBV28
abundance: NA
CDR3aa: CASSSEGRAAFF
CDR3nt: TGTGCCAGCAGTTCCGAAGGACGCGCCGCTTTCTTT

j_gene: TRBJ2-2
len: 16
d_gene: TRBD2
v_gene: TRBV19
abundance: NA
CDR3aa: CASRASGDKNTGELFF
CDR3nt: TGTGCCAGTAGGGCTAGCGGAGACAAGAACACCGGGGAGCTGTTTTTT

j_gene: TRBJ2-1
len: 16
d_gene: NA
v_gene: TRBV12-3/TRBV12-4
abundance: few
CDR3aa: CASSLVSQPFSNEQFF
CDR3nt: TGTGCCAGCAGTTTAGTTAGCCAGCCCTTTAGCAATGAGCAGTTCTTC

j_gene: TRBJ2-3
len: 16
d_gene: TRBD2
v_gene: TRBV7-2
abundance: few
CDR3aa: CASSKGLAGNTDTQYF
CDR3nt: TGTGCCAGCAGCAAGGGACTAGCGGGGAACACAGATACGCAGTATTTT

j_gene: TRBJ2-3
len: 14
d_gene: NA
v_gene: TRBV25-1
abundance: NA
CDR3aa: CASSEYVGGLTQYF
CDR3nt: TGTGCCAGCAGTGAATACGTTGGTGGTTTAACGCAGTATTTT